Listed here is a single T cell receptor (beta chain). The antigen remains unidentified. Other DNA sequences within the sample encode an identical CDR3. The whole isolated RNA underwent reverse transcription, so sequencing captured expressed TCRB transcripts. Generated by immunoSEQ multiplex PCR, the TCRdb table keeps only in-frame clones and is missing some. The sample gives over 120,000 clones, about 8.7% of which show up once; 0.68% is in the top ten. The V end was cut by 1 base, the J end by 0 bases, with 9 bases between. Germline CDR1 is SGHTA and CDR2 is FQGNSA. CDR3 size: 15 residues. The data were taken from a study of beta chain features in type 1 diabetes. Study-level background: Age and gender were similar between patients and healthy donors, as were cell yields.

Study-level findings and limits: There was a possibility that cDNA sequencing over-represented cells with high TCR expression.

V is TRBV7-2 and J is TRBJ1-1, with D possibly TRBD1 on 5 matching bases. Material: central memory CD4+ T cells from blood. The clonotype comes from a man aged 18-30 years in good health. CDR3 DNA sequence: TGTGCCAGCAGCTTAGGCGGGGGGATGAACACTGAAGCTTTCTTT. Amino acid sequence: CASSLGGGMNTEAFF.